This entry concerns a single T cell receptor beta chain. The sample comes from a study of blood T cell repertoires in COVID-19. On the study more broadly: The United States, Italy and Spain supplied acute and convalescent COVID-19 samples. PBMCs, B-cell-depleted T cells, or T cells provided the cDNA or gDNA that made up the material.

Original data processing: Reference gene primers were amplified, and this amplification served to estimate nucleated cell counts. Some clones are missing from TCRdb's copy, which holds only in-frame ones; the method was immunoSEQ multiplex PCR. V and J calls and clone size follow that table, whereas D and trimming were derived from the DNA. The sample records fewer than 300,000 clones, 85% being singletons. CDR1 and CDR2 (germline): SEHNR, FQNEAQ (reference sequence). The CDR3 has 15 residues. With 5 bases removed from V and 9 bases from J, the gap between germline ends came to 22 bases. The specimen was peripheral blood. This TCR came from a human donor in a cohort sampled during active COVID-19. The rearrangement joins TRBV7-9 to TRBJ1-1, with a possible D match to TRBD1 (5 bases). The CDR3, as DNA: TGTGCCAGCAGCACGGACCTTACAGTCCTGGGGCAAGCTTTCTTT. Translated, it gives CASSTDLTVLGQAFF. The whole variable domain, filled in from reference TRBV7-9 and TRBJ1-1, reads DTGVSQNPRHKITKRGQNVTFRCDPISEHNRLYWYRQTLGQGPEFLTYFQNEAQLEKSRLLSDRFSAERPKGSFSTLEIQRTEQGDSAMYLCASSTDLTVLGQAFFGQGTRLTVV.